What follows describes a single TCR beta chain. The antigen is not known. The data originate from a study of naive and memory T cell subsets. Study results and limitations: Activation and differentiation may alter RNA-based TCR counts. Over 90% of naive TCR sequences appeared only once after error correction, unlike memory subsets.

Germline lookup yields CDR1 DFQATT and CDR2 SNEGSKA (reference sequence). The CDR3 runs to 14 residues. The J segment lost 8 bases and the V segment lost 4 bases, leaving 8 bases of the junction unmatched. Both TRBC1 and TRBC2 were covered by a beta constant-region primer of two equimolar oligonucleotides. Four rounds of PCR amplified the ligated cDNA using nested alpha and beta constant-region primers plus SP2. MiXCR was run by TCRdb on the UMI-ligation and nested PCR reads, yielding one entry per CDR3 protein. The sample yields 30,000 to 40,000 distinct CDR3 sequences, about 18% seen once. This sequence joins TRBV20-1 and TRBJ2-1; 10 bases match TRBD2. This sequence was found in a human donor in good health. The sequenced material came from effector memory CD4+ T cells from blood. Subset reported: effector memory, CD45RA- CD27-. CDR3 in amino acids: CSAMILAGVHEQFF. CDR3 nucleotide sequence: TGCAGTGCTATGATTCTAGCGGGAGTTCATGAGCAGTTCTTC.